These 27 T cell receptor beta chains came from one sample sequenced in a study of cytomegalovirus exposure and HLA in healthy donors. The PCR contained 60 Vbeta and 13 Jbeta primers. The method was immunoSEQ multiplex PCR; TCRdb's version includes in-frame clones alone and lacks a portion of them. The sample's table shows roughly 45,000 clones. The sequencing sample was made of PBMCs. These receptors were collected from a woman aged 30 to 39 in good health and CMV-seronegative.

The genes are TRBV9 and TRBJ2-7; 9 bases map to TRBD1. The CDR3 covers 14 residues. Germline CDR1 reads SGDLS; CDR2 reads YYNGEE. The V and J ends lost 4 bases and 5 bases, in that order; junction bases with no gene match: 7. CDR3 sequence (DNA): TGTGCCAGCAGCTTCCGGGACAGGGCTGACGAGCAGTACTTC. Translated: CASSFRDRADEQYF.

This chain connects TRBV10-3 to TRBJ1-1; D call uncertain. Trimming stripped 3 bases from V and 0 bases from J, with 11 bases between. Germline CDR1 reads ENHRY; CDR2 reads SYGVKD. The CDR3 runs 15 residues. Here the CDR3 DNA reads TGTGCCATCAGTGACTTACACGAATTGAACACTGAAGCTTTCTTT. As protein: CAISDLHELNTEAFF.

The chain recombines TRBV5-1 with TRBJ2-5; D may be TRBD2 (6 bases). The CDR3 contains 15 residues. Trimming removed 1 base from V and 0 bases from J, with 10 bases in between. Germline-derived CDR1 and CDR2 are SGHRS and YFSETQ. CDR3 residues: CASSLTAGYQETQYF. The CDR3 nucleotides read TGCGCCAGCAGCTTGACGGCGGGATACCAAGAGACCCAGTACTTC.

The chain carries TRBV5-1 and TRBJ2-7; possibly TRBD1 for D (5 bases). The CDR3 is 13 residues long. The V gene's germline CDR1 is SGHRS and CDR2 YFSETQ. The germline V and J ends were trimmed by 9 bases and 5 bases, with 18 bases remaining between them. The CDR3, as DNA: TGCGCCACCCCACGCAGGGCAACCGACGAGCAGTACTTC. It yields the protein CATPRRATDEQYF. The variable domain in full, with the rest retrieved from reference TRBV5-1 and TRBJ2-7, is KAGVTQTPRYLIKTRGQQVTLSCSPISGHRSVSWYQQTPGQGLQFLFEYFSETQRNKGNFPGRFSGRQFSNSRSEMNVSTLELGDSALYLCATPRRATDEQYFGPGTRLTVT.

V is TRBV7-9 and J is TRBJ1-1; weak D call: TRBD1 (6 bases). The CDR3 has 15 amino acids. The V end lost 4 bases, the J end lost 1 base, and 13 bases lay between the germline ends. Germline values: CDR1 SEHNR, CDR2 FQNEAQ (reference sequence). The CDR3 spells CASSYSGTPNTEAFF. CDR3 sequence (DNA): TGTGCCAGCAGCTATTCCGGGACACCGAACACTGAAGCTTTCTTT. The entire variable domain, with the rest obtained from reference TRBV7-9 and TRBJ1-1, is as follows: DTGVSQNPRHKITKRGQNVTFRCDPISEHNRLYWYRQTLGQGPEFLTYFQNEAQLEKSRLLSDRFSAERPKGSFSTLEIQRTEQGDSAMYLCASSYSGTPNTEAFFGQGTRLTVV.

For this clone: At one of its ends the junction is not consistent with the germline gene, which may arise from a read error. CDR3 in amino acids: CASSPAEEGELFF. DNA for the CDR3: TGTGCTAGCAGCCCAGCGGAGGAGGGGGAGCTGTTTTTT. The rearrangement joins TRBV7-7 to TRBJ2-2; D may be TRBD2 (5 bases). CDR3 length equals 13 residues. Germline lookup yields CDR1 SSHAT and CDR2 FNYEAQ (reference sequence).

This rearrangement joins TRBV6-1 to TRBJ1-2; a possible D gene is TRBD1 (6 bases). The germline CDR1 and CDR2 sequences are MNHNS and SASEGT. The V end was cut by 6 bases, the J end by 4 bases, with 15 bases between. This CDR3 spans 14 amino acids. The CDR3 loop is CASSLSGDGYGYTF. In DNA form, the CDR3 reads TGTGCCAGCAGCCTATCAGGGGATGGCTATGGCTACACCTTC.

This chain links TRBV11-2 with TRBJ1-2; D remains ambiguous. V was trimmed by 2 bases and J by 4 bases, leaving 11 bases between them. The CDR3 spans 14 residues. Germline V lookup: CDR1 SGHAT, CDR2 FQNNGV. The CDR3 is CASSLLDSSYGYTF. CDR3 in DNA: TGTGCCAGCAGCTTACTCGACTCCAGCTATGGCTACACCTTC.

The chain has TRBV10-3 and TRBJ2-5, with TRBD1 matching 11 bases. V lost 5 bases and J lost 4; bases outside the gene matches: 3. The germline V gene has CDR1 ENHRY and CDR2 SYGVKD. This CDR3 is 14 amino acids long. The CDR3 sequence is CAISWGTGGETQYF. As DNA, the CDR3 is TGTGCCATCAGTTGGGGGACAGGGGGAGAGACCCAGTACTTC.

This chain connects TRBV27 to TRBJ2-1; the D gene is possibly TRBD1 (5 bases). CDR1 MNHEY and CDR2 SMNVEV come from the germline V gene (reference sequence). The CDR3 spans 16 residues. Trimming stripped 5 bases from V and 2 bases from J, with 16 bases between. The CDR3 reads CASSILQVPPYNEQFF. CDR3 DNA: TGTGCCAGCAGTATACTACAGGTCCCCCCCTACAATGAGCAGTTCTTC.

The chain combines TRBV6-6 with TRBJ1-5; TRBD1 aligns across 7 bases. CDR3 size: 16 residues. Germline V gives CDR1 MNHNY, CDR2 SVGAGI (reference sequence). With 0 bases clipped from V and 2 bases from J, the junction kept 4 bases outside the gene matches. The CDR3 loop reads CASSYSIGGGNQPQHF. The CDR3 nucleotides read TGTGCCAGCAGTTACTCGATAGGGGGCGGCAATCAGCCCCAGCATTTT.

The chain combines TRBV7-3 with TRBJ2-1; 15 positions agree with TRBD2. Germline CDR1 reads SGHTA; CDR2 reads FQGTGA. The V gene end was trimmed by 5 bases and the J gene end by 9 bases; junction bases not matched to a gene: 5. CDR3 length equals 15 residues. The CDR3 DNA sequence: TGTGCCAGCAGCCAGGGACTAGCGGGAGGCACTGAGCAGTTCTTC. This translates into CASSQGLAGGTEQFF.

V usage is TRBV5-4 and J usage is TRBJ2-7; D perhaps matches TRBD2 (6 bases). Trimming pared 0 bases from V and 4 bases from J, leaving 11 bases between. The CDR3 runs to 14 residues. Germline CDR1 reads SGHNT; CDR2 reads YYREEE (reference sequence). The CDR3 DNA reads as TGTGCCAGCAGCTTGGTAAATGGGGGGTACGAGCAGTACTTC. This sequence encodes CASSLVNGGYEQYF.

The rearrangement joins TRBV10-3 to TRBJ1-4, with D unresolved. The V end lost 1 base, the J end lost 8 bases, and 11 bases lay between the germline ends. The CDR3 runs 14 residues. CDR1 and CDR2 from the germline V gene are ENHRY and SYGVKD. CDR3 region: CAISELDGGEKLFF. The CDR3 region has the DNA TGTGCCATCAGTGAGTTGGACGGAGGCGAAAAACTGTTTTTT.

The chain couples TRBV19 to TRBJ2-1; tentative D call: TRBD1 (6 bases). Germline loops: CDR1 LNHDA, CDR2 SQIVND (reference sequence). The V end lost 5 bases, the J end lost 6 bases, and 20 bases lay between the germline ends. This CDR3 contains 16 residues. CDR3: CASSLGTLLLGNEQFF. Here the CDR3 DNA reads TGTGCCAGTAGTCTTGGGACACTTCTTCTCGGCAATGAGCAGTTCTTC.

The chain recombines TRBV28 with TRBJ2-7; possibly TRBD2 for D (6 bases). V was shortened by 2 bases and J by 2 bases, with 13 bases between the two germline ends. Germline V gene data show CDR1 as MDHEN and CDR2 as SYDVKM. The CDR3 runs to 15 residues. The CDR3 region has the DNA TGTGCCAGCAGTTTAAGCGGGCGGGATCCCTACGAGCAGTACTTC. As protein: CASSLSGRDPYEQYF.

The J gene is TRBJ1-1, the V gene TRBV18; 8 positions agree with TRBD1. Germline-derived CDR1 and CDR2 are KGHSH and LQKENI. This CDR3 spans 14 amino acids. J gave up 3 bases and V 3 bases, and 3 bases lay outside the gene matches. The DNA of the CDR3 is TGTGCCAGCTCACCGCAGGGGGCAGACACTGAAGCTTTCTTT. Protein sequence: CASSPQGADTEAFF.

This rearrangement joins TRBV9 to TRBJ1-1, with D maybe TRBD1 (5 bases). V lost 0 bases to trimming and J lost 3 bases, with 9 bases between them. The CDR3 runs 14 residues. Germline V gene data show CDR1 as SGDLS and CDR2 as YYNGEE. The CDR3, as DNA: TGTGCCAGCAGCGTAGAAGGGGCGGACACTGAAGCTTTCTTT. Protein sequence: CASSVEGADTEAFF.

The gene calls are TRBV6-1 and TRBJ1-3, with 12 positions matching TRBD1. The V and J ends lost 8 bases and 4 bases, in that order; junction bases with no gene match: 6. CDR3 length equals 15 residues. The germline V gene has CDR1 MNHNS and CDR2 SASEGT. The CDR3, as DNA: TGTGCCAGCGGGACAGGGGGCTTATCCGGAAACACCATATATTTT. Its protein product is CASGTGGLSGNTIYF.

This clone counts as medium-sized by frequency. The chain employs TRBV6-5 and TRBJ1-1, with D hard to call. Trimming left V 3 bases short and J 5 bases short, with 10 bases between. The germline V gene encodes CDR1 MNHEY and CDR2 SVGAGI. The CDR3 runs to 13 residues. CDR3 residues: CASSYREETEAFF. In nucleotides, the CDR3 is TGTGCCAGCAGTTATAGGGAGGAGACTGAAGCTTTCTTT.

The V call is TRBV27, the J call TRBJ1-5; a possible D gene is TRBD1 (5 bases). Per the germline V gene, CDR1 is MNHEY and CDR2 is SMNVEV (reference sequence). CDR3 size: 17 residues. The V gene lost 2 bases and the J gene lost 2 bases, with 16 bases spanning the gap. CDR3 sequence reads: CASSLTWTNPCNQPQHF. The CDR3 coding sequence is TGTGCCAGCAGTTTAACGTGGACAAACCCCTGCAATCAGCCCCAGCATTTT.

The chain couples TRBV27 to TRBJ1-5, with 8 bases lining up with TRBD1. The germline V gene has CDR1 MNHEY and CDR2 SMNVEV (reference sequence). J was trimmed by 4 bases and V by 2 bases; bases with no gene match: 4. The CDR3 runs 15 residues. The CDR3 nucleotides are TGTGCCAGCAGTTTAGGACAGGGTGTGAATCAGCCCCAGCATTTT. It encodes CASSLGQGVNQPQHF.

CDR3: CASSVSRGRDPEAFF. CDR3 nucleotide sequence: TGCGCCAGCAGCGTCAGCAGGGGGCGCGACCCTGAAGCTTTCTTT. The chain couples TRBV5-1 to TRBJ1-1; 8 bases line up with TRBD1. Unmatched junction bases numbered 11, after V lost 4 bases and J lost 6 bases. The CDR3 extends over 15 amino acids. In germline, CDR1 is SGHRS, CDR2 YFSETQ.

The chain joins TRBV5-1 to TRBJ2-5; D not resolved. CDR3 length equals 13 residues. Per germline, CDR1 SGHRS and CDR2 YFSETQ. V lost 4 bases and J 3 bases, leaving 10 bases between the germline ends. CDR3 amino acids: CASSIVSEETQYF. CDR3 bases: TGCGCCAGCAGCATTGTCTCGGAAGAGACCCAGTACTTC.

The rearrangement joins TRBV9 to TRBJ2-1; D might be TRBD2 (5 bases). V was shortened by 0 bases and J by 1 base, with 11 bases between the two germline ends. CDR1 is SGDLS and CDR2 is YYNGEE in the germline V gene. This CDR3 region has 16 residues. The CDR3 bases are TGTGCCAGCAGCGTAGAGGGCGGGCCTTCCTACAATGAGCAGTTCTTC. Its protein is CASSVEGGPSYNEQFF.

The chain combines TRBV7-8 with TRBJ1-1; perhaps TRBD1 as D (5 bases). The CDR3 runs 16 residues. Germline-derived CDR1 and CDR2 are SGHVS and FQNEAQ. V lost 1 base, J lost 4 bases, and 16 bases lay in between. CDR3 in amino acids: CASSLGGGSVSTEAFF. The CDR3 DNA is TGTGCCAGCAGCTTAGGGGGGGGGAGTGTGAGCACTGAAGCTTTCTTT.

In DNA, the CDR3 is TGTGCCAGTAGTATTAACAGGAATCAGCCCCAGCATTTT. Translating it yields CASSINRNQPQHF. This chain links TRBV19 with TRBJ1-5; a possible D gene is TRBD1 (5 bases). V was clipped by 3 bases and J by 4 bases, with 7 bases between them. The germline CDR1 and CDR2 sequences are LNHDA and SQIVND (reference sequence). The CDR3 consists of 13 residues.